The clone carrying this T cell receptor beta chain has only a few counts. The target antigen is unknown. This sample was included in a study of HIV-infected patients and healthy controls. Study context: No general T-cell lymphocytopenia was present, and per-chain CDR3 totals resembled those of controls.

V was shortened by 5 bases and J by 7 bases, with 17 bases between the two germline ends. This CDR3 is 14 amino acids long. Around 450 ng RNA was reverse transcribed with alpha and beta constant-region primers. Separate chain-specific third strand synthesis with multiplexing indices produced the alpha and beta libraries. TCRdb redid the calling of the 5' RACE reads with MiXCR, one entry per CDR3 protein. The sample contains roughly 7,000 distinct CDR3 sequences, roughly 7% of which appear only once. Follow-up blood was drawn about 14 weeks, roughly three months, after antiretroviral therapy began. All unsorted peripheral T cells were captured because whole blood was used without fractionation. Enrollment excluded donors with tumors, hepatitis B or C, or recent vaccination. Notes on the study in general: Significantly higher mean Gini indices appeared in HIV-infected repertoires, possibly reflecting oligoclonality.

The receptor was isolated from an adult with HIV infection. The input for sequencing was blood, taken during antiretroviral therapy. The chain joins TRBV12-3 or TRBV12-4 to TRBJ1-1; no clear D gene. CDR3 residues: CASSPRTPGGEAFF. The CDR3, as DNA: TGTGCCAGCAGTCCGAGGACTCCGGGCGGTGAAGCTTTCTTT.